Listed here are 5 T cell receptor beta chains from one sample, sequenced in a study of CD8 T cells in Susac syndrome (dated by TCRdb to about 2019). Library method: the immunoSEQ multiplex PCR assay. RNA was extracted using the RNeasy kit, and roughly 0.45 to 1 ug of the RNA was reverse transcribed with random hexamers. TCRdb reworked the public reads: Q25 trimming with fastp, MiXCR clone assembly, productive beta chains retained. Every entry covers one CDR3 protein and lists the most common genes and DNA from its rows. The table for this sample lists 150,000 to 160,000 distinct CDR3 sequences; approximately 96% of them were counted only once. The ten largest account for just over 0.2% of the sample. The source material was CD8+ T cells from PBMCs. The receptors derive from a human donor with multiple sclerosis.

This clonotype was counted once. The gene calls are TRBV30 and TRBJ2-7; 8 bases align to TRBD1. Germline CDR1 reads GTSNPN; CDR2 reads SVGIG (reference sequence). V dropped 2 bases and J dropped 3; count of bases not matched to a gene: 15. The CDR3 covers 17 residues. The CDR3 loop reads CAWSPRYGTGGVYEQYF. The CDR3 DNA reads TGTGCCTGGAGTCCCCGATACGGGACAGGAGGGGTCTACGAGCAGTACTTC. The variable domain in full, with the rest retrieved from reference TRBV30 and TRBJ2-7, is SQTIHQWPATLVQPVGSPLSLECTVEGTSNPNLYWYRQAAGRGLQLLFYSVGIGQISSEVPQNLSASRPQDRQFILSSKKLLLSDSGFYLCAWSPRYGTGGVYEQYFGPGTRLTVT.

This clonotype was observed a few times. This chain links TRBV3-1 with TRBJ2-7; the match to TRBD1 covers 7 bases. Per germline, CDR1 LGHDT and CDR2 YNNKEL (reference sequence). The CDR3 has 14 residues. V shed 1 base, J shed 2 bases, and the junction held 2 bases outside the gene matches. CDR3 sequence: CASSQGQGPYEQYF. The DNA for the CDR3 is TGTGCCAGCAGCCAAGGACAGGGTCCCTACGAGCAGTACTTC.

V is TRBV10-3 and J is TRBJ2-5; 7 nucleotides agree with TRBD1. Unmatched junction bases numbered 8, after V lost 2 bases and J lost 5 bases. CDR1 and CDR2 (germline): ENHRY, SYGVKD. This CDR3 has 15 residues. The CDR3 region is CAISEEDRPQETQYF. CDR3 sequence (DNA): TGTGCCATCAGTGAGGAGGACAGGCCCCAGGAGACCCAGTACTTC.

CDR3 in DNA: TGTGCCAGCTCGGGGGGCTTGGGCAATCAGCCCCAGCATTTT. It is translated as CASSGGLGNQPQHF. V usage is TRBV18 and J usage is TRBJ1-5; D is perhaps TRBD1 (6 bases). Germline V lookup: CDR1 KGHSH, CDR2 LQKENI. V was clipped by 6 bases and J by 2 bases, with 11 bases between them. CDR3 size: 14 residues.

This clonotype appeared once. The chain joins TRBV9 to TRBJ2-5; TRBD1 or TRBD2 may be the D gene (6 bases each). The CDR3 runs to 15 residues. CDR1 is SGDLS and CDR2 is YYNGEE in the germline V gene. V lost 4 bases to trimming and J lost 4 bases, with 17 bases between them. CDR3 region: CASSPGGAAVETQYF. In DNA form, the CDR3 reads TGTGCCAGCAGCCCCGGGGGCGCTGCCGTAGAGACCCAGTACTTC. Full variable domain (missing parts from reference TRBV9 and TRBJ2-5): DSGVTQTPKHLITATGQRVTLRCSPRSGDLSVYWYQQSLDQGLQFLIQYYNGEERAKGNILERFSAQQFPDLHSELNLSSLELGDSALYFCASSPGGAAVETQYFGPGTRLLVL.